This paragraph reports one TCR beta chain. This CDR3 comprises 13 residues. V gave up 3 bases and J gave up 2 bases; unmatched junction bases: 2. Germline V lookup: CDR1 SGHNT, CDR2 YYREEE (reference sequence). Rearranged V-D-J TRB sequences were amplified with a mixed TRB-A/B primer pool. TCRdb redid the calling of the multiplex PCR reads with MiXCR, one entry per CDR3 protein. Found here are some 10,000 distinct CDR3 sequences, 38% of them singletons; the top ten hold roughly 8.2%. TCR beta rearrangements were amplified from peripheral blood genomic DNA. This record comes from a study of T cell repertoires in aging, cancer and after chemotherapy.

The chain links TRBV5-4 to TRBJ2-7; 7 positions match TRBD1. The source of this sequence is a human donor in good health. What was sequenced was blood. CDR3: CASSWDRTYEQYF. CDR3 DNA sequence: TGTGCCAGCAGCTGGGACAGAACCTACGAGCAGTACTTC.